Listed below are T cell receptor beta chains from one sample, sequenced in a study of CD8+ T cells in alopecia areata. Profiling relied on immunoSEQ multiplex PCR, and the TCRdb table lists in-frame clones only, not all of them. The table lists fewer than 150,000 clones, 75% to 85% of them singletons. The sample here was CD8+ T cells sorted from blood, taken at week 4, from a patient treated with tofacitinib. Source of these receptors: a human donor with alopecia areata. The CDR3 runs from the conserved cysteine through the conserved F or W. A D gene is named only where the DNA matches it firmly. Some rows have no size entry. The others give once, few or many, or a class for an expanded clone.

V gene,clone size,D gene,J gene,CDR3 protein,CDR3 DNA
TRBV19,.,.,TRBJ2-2,CASSMNQGWTGELFF,TGTGCCAGTAGTATGAATCAGGGTTGGACCGGGGAGCTGTTTTTT
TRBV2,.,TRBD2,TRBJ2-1,CASSSGTSGGISYNEQFF,TGTGCCAGCAGTTCCGGGACTAGCGGGGGAATCTCCTACAATGAGCAGTTCTTC
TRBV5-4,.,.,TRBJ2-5,CASSFKETQYF,TGTGCCAGCAGCTTCAAGGAGACCCAGTACTTC
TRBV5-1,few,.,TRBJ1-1,CASSLGDYEAVTEAFF,TGCGCCAGCAGCTTGGGGGACTACGAGGCCGTCACTGAAGCTTTCTTT
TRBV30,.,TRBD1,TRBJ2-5,CAWNLQGAIQETQYF,TGTGCCTGGAATCTACAGGGGGCTATCCAAGAGACCCAGTACTTC
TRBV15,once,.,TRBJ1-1,CATSSRVWVEAFF,TGTGCCACCAGCAGTCGGGTGTGGGTTGAAGCTTTCTTT
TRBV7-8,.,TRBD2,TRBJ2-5,CASSLYSGTSGGETQYF,TGTGCCAGCAGCCTTTACTCCGGGACTAGCGGGGGAGAGACCCAGTACTTC
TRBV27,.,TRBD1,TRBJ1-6,CASSLGTGTPPLHF,TGTGCCAGCAGTTTGGGGACAGGGACTCCACCCCTCCACTTT
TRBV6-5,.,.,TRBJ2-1,CASSYRGTTYNEQFF,TGTGCCAGCAGTTACAGAGGGACAACCTACAATGAGCAGTTCTTC
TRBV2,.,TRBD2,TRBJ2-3,CASSDKRGGPGDTQYF,TGTGCCAGCAGCGATAAGCGGGGGGGCCCGGGAGATACGCAGTATTTT
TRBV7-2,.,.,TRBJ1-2,CASSLELGANYGYTF,TGTGCCAGCAGCTTAGAGCTAGGGGCTAACTATGGCTACACCTTC
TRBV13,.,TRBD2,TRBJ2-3,CASSARLAGAPDTQYF,TGTGCCAGCAGCGCTAGACTAGCGGGGGCCCCAGATACGCAGTATTTT
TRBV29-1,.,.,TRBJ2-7,CSAEILPGEQYF,TGCAGCGCCGAAATCCTCCCGGGCGAGCAGTACTTC
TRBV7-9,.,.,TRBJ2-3,CASAHRGGFVSTDTQYF,TGTGCCAGCGCCCATCGCGGCGGGTTCGTAAGCACAGATACGCAGTATTTT
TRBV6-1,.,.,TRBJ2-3,CASSTLDRNTDTQYF,TGTGCCAGCAGTACCCTAGACAGAAACACAGATACGCAGTATTTT